Detailed here is one T cell receptor beta chain. Its cognate antigen has yet to be identified. Base quality data are lacking; no much larger clone is found one base away. This sample was taken from a study of T cell responses to AZD1222 COVID-19 vaccine (dated by TCRdb to about 2021). With regard to the full study: AZD1222 recipients given second doses at about 4 weeks or at about 12 weeks were pooled, since spike-specific TCR depth and breadth were not found to differ between the two schedules. A total of 230 to 250 trial participants underwent TCR sequencing, of whom some 210 received two doses of AZD1222 and around 25 received two doses of the MenACWY control vaccine. Trial participants were enrolled by age into subgroups of 18-55, 56-69 and 70-plus years, and around 150, 29 and 61 TCR-sequenced participants, respectively, were included in these subgroups.

The CDR3 regions of human TCRbeta chains were analyzed by immunosequencing. The authors processed their data as follows. Repertoire TCRs were checked for matches against a reference library of SARS-CoV-2-specific TCRs that had been generated using the MIRA antigen-specificity platform. Breadth was defined as the fraction of unique TCRs that were SARS-CoV-2-associated, and depth was defined as the fraction of total T cells that were SARS-CoV-2-associated. Each spike-specific TCR was assigned to its reactive spike region and to a CD4 or CD8 class using the MIRA data. Log10-transformed breadth and depth values were compared by one-way ANOVA with Sidak's multiple comparisons tests. Entries here come from immuneACCESS through TCRdb and include only in-frame sequences with V and J called. Some clones fail to appear in such tables; in the studies checked, an unresolved V gene covers under half of the shortfall, and the cause of the remainder is unknown. The V and J calls and clone size were taken over from that table, and D and trimming were inferred from the DNA. The sample table lists under 200,000 clones, 91% of them with a count of one. Less than 2.5% of the sample goes to the ten largest clones.

The paper's findings and limits, for the study overall: Most participants were white British and females outnumbered males, and the authors suggested that clonal diversity may have been underestimated. CD4 TCRs associated with the vaccine covered the entire spike protein, and the dominant responses were in regions 160-218 and 743-854. Nearly half of unique spike-specific TCRs reportedly recognized epitopes outside regions mutated in the B.1.351 and B.1.1.7 variants. No day 14 peak-response samples were available, so repertoires were characterized only after the peak T cell response. Only five to seven AZD1222 recipients were SARS-CoV-2 seropositive at baseline, limiting conclusions about previously exposed vaccinees. The 56-69-year group was small, and its depth increase did not reach significance, likely because of low power. A significant rise in spike-specific TCR breadth and depth was observed after two AZD1222 doses relative to day 0 and relative to MenACWY recipients.

The germline V gene sets CDR1 to MDHEN and CDR2 to SYDVKM. V is pared back by 3 bases and J by 9 bases, with 11 bases lying between the germline termini. The CDR3 spans 12 residues, from the cysteine through the phenylalanine. The entry retains the CDR3 DNA only, 36 bases that are in frame from base 1. The intended sense of this specimen's time point label: baseline before first vaccination. Vaccinee samples came from UK trials COV001 and COV002, including a single-blind randomized controlled phase 2/3 trial of AZD1222 (ChAdOx1 nCoV-19) in healthy adults. For TCRbeta chain sequencing, PBMC samples from trial participants were taken at day 0 and at day 28 after the second dose.

Recombination joined TRBV28 with TRBJ1-1; the D gene is unclear. The sequenced sample was peripheral blood, obtained on day 0 of AZD1222 vaccination. This TCR was sampled from an adult in good health. The sequenced DNA is TGTGCCAGCAGTTTGGCCGAGCCTCAAGCTTTCTTT. Its protein is CASSLAEPQAFF. When the CDR3 is completed using the reference TRBV28 and TRBJ1-1 genes on either side, the full variable domain is DVKVTQSSRYLVKRTGEKVFLECVQDMDHENMFWYRQDPGLGLRLIYFSYDVKMKEKGDIPEGYSVSREKKERFSLILESASTNQTSMYLCASSLAEPQAFFGQGTRLTVV.